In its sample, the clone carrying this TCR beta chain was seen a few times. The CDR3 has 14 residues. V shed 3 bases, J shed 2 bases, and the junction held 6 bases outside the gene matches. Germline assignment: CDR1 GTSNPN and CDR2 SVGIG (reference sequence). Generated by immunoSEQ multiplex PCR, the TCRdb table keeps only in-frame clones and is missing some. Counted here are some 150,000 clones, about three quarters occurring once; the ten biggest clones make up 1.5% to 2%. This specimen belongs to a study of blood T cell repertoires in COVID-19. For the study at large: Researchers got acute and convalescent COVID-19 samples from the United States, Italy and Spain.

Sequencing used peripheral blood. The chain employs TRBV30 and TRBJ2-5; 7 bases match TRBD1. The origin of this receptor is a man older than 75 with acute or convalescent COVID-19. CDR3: CAWRPRGQQETQYF. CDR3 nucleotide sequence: TGTGCCTGGAGGCCCCGGGGACAGCAAGAGACCCAGTACTTC.